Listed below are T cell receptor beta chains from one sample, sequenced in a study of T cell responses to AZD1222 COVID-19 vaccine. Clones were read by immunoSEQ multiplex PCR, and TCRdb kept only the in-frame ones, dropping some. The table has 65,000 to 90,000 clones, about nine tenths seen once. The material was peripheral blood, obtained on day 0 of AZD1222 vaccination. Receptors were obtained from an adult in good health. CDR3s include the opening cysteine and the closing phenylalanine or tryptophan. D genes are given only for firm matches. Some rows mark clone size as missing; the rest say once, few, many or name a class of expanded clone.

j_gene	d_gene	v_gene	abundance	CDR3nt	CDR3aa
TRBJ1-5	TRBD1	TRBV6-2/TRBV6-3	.	TGTGCCAGCAGTCTGACGGACAGGGCGGATCAGCCCCAGCATTTT	CASSLTDRADQPQHF
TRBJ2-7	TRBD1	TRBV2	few	TGTGCCAGCAGTACCGGGACAGGGGTGGGCGAGCAGTACTTC	CASSTGTGVGEQYF
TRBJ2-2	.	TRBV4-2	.	TGTGCCAGCAGCCAAGATCGGGGGCAGATGAACACCGGGGAGCTGTTTTTT	CASSQDRGQMNTGELFF
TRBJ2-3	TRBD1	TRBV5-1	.	TGCGCCAGCAGCCCGGACAGGAGCACAGATACGCAGTATTTT	CASSPDRSTDTQYF
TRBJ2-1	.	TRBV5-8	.	TGTGCCAGCAGCCATGGCTCATCGGGGGATGAGCAGTTCTTC	CASSHGSSGDEQFF
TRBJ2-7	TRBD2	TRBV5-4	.	TGTGCCAGCAGCTTGGTGCGCGGGAGTGGTGAGCAGTACTTC	CASSLVRGSGEQYF
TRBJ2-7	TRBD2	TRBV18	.	TGTGCCAGCTCACCGGGAGGGGAGGCGGGAGAGCAGTACTTC	CASSPGGEAGEQYF
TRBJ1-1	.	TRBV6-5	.	TGTGCCAGCAGTCGTGGGGGCACTGAAGCTTTCTTT	CASSRGGTEAFF
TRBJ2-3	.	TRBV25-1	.	TGTGCCAGCAGCCCAGGATCCTCTAGCACAGATACGCAGTATTTT	CASSPGSSSTDTQYF
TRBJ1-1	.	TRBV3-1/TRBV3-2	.	TGTGCCAGCAGCCAATCGTTTGAAGCTTTCTTT	CASSQSFEAFF
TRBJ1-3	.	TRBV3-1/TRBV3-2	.	TGTGCCAGCAGCCAACAGACACCGAGCTCTGGAAACACCATATATTTT	CASSQQTPSSGNTIYF
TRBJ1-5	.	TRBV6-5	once	TGTGCCAGCAGTTACTCTCAGGGAACCAATCAGCCCCAGCATTTT	CASSYSQGTNQPQHF
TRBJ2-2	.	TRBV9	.	TGTGCCAGCAGCGGGCAAAACACCGGGGAGCTGTTTTTT	CASSGQNTGELFF
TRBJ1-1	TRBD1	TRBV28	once	TGTGCCAGCAGCTATTTTGAGCGGGGGATGGGGACAGCGAACACTGAAGCTTTCTTT	CASSYFERGMGTANTEAFF
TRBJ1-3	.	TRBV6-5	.	TGTGCCAGCAGTTACGGGGAAAGCTCTGGAAACACCATATATTTT	CASSYGESSGNTIYF
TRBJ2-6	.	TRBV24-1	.	TGTGCCACCCACTCGGGCGTAGCGGACCCCTCTGGGGCCAACGTCCTGACTTTC	CATHSGVADPSGANVLTF
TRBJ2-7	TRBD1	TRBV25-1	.	TGTGCCAGCAGTGATTCGGCAGGGGGCCTTCAATCCTACGAGCAGTACTTC	CASSDSAGGLQSYEQYF
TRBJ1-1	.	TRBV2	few	TGTGCCAGCAGTGACCCTCTTGGAGGATTGAACACTGAAGCTTTCTTT	CASSDPLGGLNTEAFF
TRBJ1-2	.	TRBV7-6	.	TGTGCCAGCAGCTTATTGGCAGGGGAAGAAGGTGGCTACACCTTC	CASSLLAGEEGGYTF
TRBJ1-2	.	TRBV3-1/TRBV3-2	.	TGTGCCAGCAGCCAAGATTGGGCCTCGGGAGGGTTTGGCTACACCTTC	CASSQDWASGGFGYTF
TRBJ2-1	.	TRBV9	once	TGTGCCAGCAGCACGTCGACTAGACCTCAATCGTATGGGTTGTTGGGGATTGAGCAGTTCTTC	CASSTSTRPQSYGLLGIEQFF
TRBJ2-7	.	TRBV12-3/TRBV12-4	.	TGTGCCAGCAGTTTACTGGGGGACGAGCAGTACTTC	CASSLLGDEQYF
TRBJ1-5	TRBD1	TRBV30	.	TGTGCCTGGAGTGGGACAGGGGGCAGTCAGCCCCAGCATTTT	CAWSGTGGSQPQHF
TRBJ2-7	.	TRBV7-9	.	TGTGCCAGCAGCTTTACTGGGTCTCACGAGCAGTACTTC	CASSFTGSHEQYF
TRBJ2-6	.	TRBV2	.	TGTGCCAGCAGTGTTGTATCTGGGGCCAACGTCCTGACTTTC	CASSVVSGANVLTF
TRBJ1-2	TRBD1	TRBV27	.	TGTGCCAGCAGTTTCCGGGACAGAGGTGGCTACACCTTC	CASSFRDRGGYTF
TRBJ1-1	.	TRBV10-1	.	TGCGCCAGCAGGGCGATAGGGCGGGACACTGAAGCTTTCTTT	CASRAIGRDTEAFF
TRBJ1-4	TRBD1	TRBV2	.	TGTGCCAGCAGTGAAGAAGGGGGCGTGGGTGAAAAACTGTTTTTT	CASSEEGGVGEKLFF
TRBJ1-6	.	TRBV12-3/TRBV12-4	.	TGTGCCAGCAGTTTACTGGCAAGTTCACCCCTCCACTTT	CASSLLASSPLHF
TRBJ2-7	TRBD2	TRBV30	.	TGTGCCTGGAGTGGTAGCGGGAGTGAGTACGGGCAGTACTTC	CAWSGSGSEYGQYF
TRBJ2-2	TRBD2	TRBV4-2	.	TGTGCCAGCAGCCAAGGACTAGCGGGGGAGGCCGGGGAGCTGTTTTTT	CASSQGLAGEAGELFF
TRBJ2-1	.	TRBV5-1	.	TGCGCCAGCAGCTCAGGACCGTTGAACGAGCAGTTCTTC	CASSSGPLNEQFF
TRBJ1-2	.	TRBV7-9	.	TGTGCCAGCAGCTTAGTATGGACGGCAGAGGGGGATGGCTACACCTTC	CASSLVWTAEGDGYTF
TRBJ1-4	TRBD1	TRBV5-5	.	TGTGCCAGCAGCGCCGGGACAGGGAGGAGCGGATGGGAAAAACTGTTTTTT	CASSAGTGRSGWEKLFF
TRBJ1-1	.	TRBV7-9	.	TGTGCCAGCAGCTTAGGGACCACTGAAGCTTTCTTT	CASSLGTTEAFF
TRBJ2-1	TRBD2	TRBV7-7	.	TGTGCCAGCAGCTCAAACGACCCACTAGCGGGGGAGCAGTTCTTC	CASSSNDPLAGEQFF
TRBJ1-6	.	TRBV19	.	TGTGCCAGTACCCCGACAGTTCCTAATTCACCCCTCCACTTT	CASTPTVPNSPLHF
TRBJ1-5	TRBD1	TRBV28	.	TGTGCCAGCAGTTTAGTTTTGACAGGGTTAGGCAATCAGCCCCAGCATTTT	CASSLVLTGLGNQPQHF
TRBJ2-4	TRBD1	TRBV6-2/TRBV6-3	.	TGTGCCAGCAGTTGGTGGAAGGGGGCGGCGTCCCTATCCAAAAACATTCAGTACTTC	CASSWWKGAASLSKNIQYF
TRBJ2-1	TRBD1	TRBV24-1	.	TGTGCCACCAGTGATCCGAGGACAGGGGGATACAATGAGCAGTTCTTC	CATSDPRTGGYNEQFF
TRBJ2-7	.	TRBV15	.	TGTGCCACCAGCAGAGTCGGGACCGAGCAGTACTTC	CATSRVGTEQYF
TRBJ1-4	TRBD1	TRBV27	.	TGTGCCAGCAGTTTTTCCGGGACAGGGAGTGAAAAACTGTTTTTT	CASSFSGTGSEKLFF
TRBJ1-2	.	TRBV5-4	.	TGTGCCAGCAGCGGGCGCCCAACAGGTAACATCGGCTACACCTTC	CASSGRPTGNIGYTF
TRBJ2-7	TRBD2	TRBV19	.	TGTGCCAGTAGTGAGACTAGCGGGCCCTACGAGCAGTACTTC	CASSETSGPYEQYF
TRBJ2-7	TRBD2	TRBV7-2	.	TGTGCCAGCAGCTTTAGCGGGGGGGCCATCTACGAGCAGTACTTC	CASSFSGGAIYEQYF
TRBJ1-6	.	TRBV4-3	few	TGCGCCAGCAGCCAAGACAGAGGCGGTAATTCACCCCTCCACTTT	CASSQDRGGNSPLHF
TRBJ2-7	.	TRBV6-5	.	TGTGCCAGTTCCAGAGGGTCCTACGAGCAGTACTTC	CASSRGSYEQYF
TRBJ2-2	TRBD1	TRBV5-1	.	TGCGCCAGCAGCTTGGGACAGGGGTTTGGCACCGGGGAGCTGTTTTTT	CASSLGQGFGTGELFF
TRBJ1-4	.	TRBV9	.	TGTGCCAGCAGCCCAAGTAGGGGTAATGAAAAACTGTTTTTT	CASSPSRGNEKLFF
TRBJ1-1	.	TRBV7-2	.	TGTGCCAGCAGCTTAGCCCGGACAGCCGAAGCTTTCTTT	CASSLARTAEAFF
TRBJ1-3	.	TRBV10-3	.	TGTGCCATCAGCCAGGGGCCGAGCTCTGGAAACACCATATATTTT	CAISQGPSSGNTIYF
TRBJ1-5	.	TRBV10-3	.	TGTGCCATCAGTGAGTCCTCACAGGGTTTCCAGCCCCAGCATTTT	CAISESSQGFQPQHF
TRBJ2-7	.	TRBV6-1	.	TGTGCCAGCAGTGAACTGGGGATCGACGAGCAGTACTTC	CASSELGIDEQYF
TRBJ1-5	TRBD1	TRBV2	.	TGTGCCAGCAAACCTGGACAGGGTAGTAGCAATCAGCCCCAGCATTTT	CASKPGQGSSNQPQHF
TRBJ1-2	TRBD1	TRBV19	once	TGTGCCAGTAGTATGCCCCCAGGACAGGGGACTGATGGCTACACCTTC	CASSMPPGQGTDGYTF
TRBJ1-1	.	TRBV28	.	TGTGCCAGCAGTGATACAGGGATGGCTTTCTTT	CASSDTGMAFF
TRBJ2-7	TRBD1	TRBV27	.	TGTGCCAGCAGTTTGGGGTCAGGGGGCTACGAGCAGTACTTC	CASSLGSGGYEQYF
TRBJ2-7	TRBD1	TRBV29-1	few	TGCAGCGTTGAAGTCGAGACAGGGCACGAGCAGTACTTC	CSVEVETGHEQYF